This T cell receptor beta chain was identified during a study of CD8 T cells in ankylosing spondylitis. Notes on the study in general: Blood of patients with ankylosing spondylitis appeared to be characterized by a TCR beta motif of fewer than 10 highly homologous variants. Reports of some motif variants in reactive arthritis synovial fluid and blood predate this one. Disease-linked clones were found to be CD8+ and relatively rare in peripheral blood.

TCRdb re-called the 5' RACE reads through MiXCR, storing one row per CDR3 protein. The data show 450,000 to 550,000 distinct CDR3 sequences, approximately 5.3% seen once. This clonotype was seen repeatedly, ten times or more. Its target is not known. V lost 1 base, J lost 0 bases, and 15 bases lay in between. CDR1 is SGHVS and CDR2 is FQNEAQ in the germline V gene. The CDR3 is made up of 17 amino acids. The sample taken for sequencing was blood, either unsorted or a sorted T cell fraction (not recorded which). This chain links TRBV7-8 with TRBJ1-1; tentatively, D is TRBD1 (6 bases). This clonotype originated in a male donor with ankylosing spondylitis. The CDR3 DNA reads TGTGCCAGCAGCTTAGAGTTGGGCAGGGGAGTGAACACTGAAGCTTTCTTT. Amino acid sequence: CASSLELGRGVNTEAFF. Full variable domain (missing parts from reference TRBV7-8 and TRBJ1-1): GAGVSQSPRYKVAKRGQDVALRCDPISGHVSLFWYQQALGQGPEFLTYFQNEAQLDKSGLPSDRFFAERPEGSVSTLKIQRTQQEDSAVYLCASSLELGRGVNTEAFFGQGTRLTVV.